Listed below are T cell receptor beta chains from one sample, sequenced in a study of cytomegalovirus exposure and HLA in healthy donors. The data were produced by immunoSEQ multiplex PCR, yet TCRdb's version contains in-frame clones alone and is incomplete. The sample has fewer than 200,000 clones. The sequenced material came from PBMCs. The receptors were gathered from a young man in good health and CMV-seronegative. Each CDR3 is given with its conserved first and last residue. The order of the fields is V gene, D gene, J gene, CDR3 DNA, CDR3 protein. The D gene is left open where the match is weak.

V gene: TRBV11-3
D gene: TRBD1
J gene: TRBJ2-7
CDR3 DNA: TGTGCCAGCAGCTCCGGACAGGGGGCGGTCGGCTACGAGCAGTACTTC
CDR3 protein: CASSSGQGAVGYEQYF

V gene: TRBV30
D gene: NA
J gene: TRBJ1-3
CDR3 DNA: TGTGCCTGGAGCGGTGTAAAGGGAGATGGGGGGGGGCCTTCTGGTGGAAACACCATATATTTT
CDR3 protein: CAWSGVKGDGGGPSGGNTIYF

V gene: TRBV6-6
D gene: NA
J gene: TRBJ2-1
CDR3 DNA: TGTGCCAGCAGTTTCGGGGAGAATGAGCAGTTCTTC
CDR3 protein: CASSFGENEQFF

V gene: TRBV11-3
D gene: TRBD1
J gene: TRBJ1-2
CDR3 DNA: TGTGCCAGCAGCCTACAGGGGGCCGACTATGGCTACACCTTC
CDR3 protein: CASSLQGADYGYTF

V gene: TRBV7-8
D gene: NA
J gene: TRBJ2-1
CDR3 DNA: TGTGCCAGCAGCTCTCGGGGGATGGGCAATGAGCAGTTCTTC
CDR3 protein: CASSSRGMGNEQFF

V gene: TRBV11-2
D gene: TRBD2
J gene: TRBJ2-7
CDR3 DNA: TGTGCCAGCAGCCACACGCGGGTGACTAGCGGGAGGGGCTACGAGCAGTACTTC
CDR3 protein: CASSHTRVTSGRGYEQYF

V gene: TRBV7-2
D gene: NA
J gene: TRBJ1-2
CDR3 DNA: TGTGCCAGCAGCTTTACTCCTTACTATGGCTACACCTTC
CDR3 protein: CASSFTPYYGYTF

V gene: TRBV27
D gene: NA
J gene: TRBJ1-1
CDR3 DNA: TGTGCCAGCAGGGGGCTTCCAGGGAACACTGAAGCTTTCTTT
CDR3 protein: CASRGLPGNTEAFF

V gene: TRBV9
D gene: TRBD2
J gene: TRBJ2-1
CDR3 DNA: TGTGCCAGCAGCGTAGGGTGGGGGACTAGTACCTACAATGAGCAGTTCTTC
CDR3 protein: CASSVGWGTSTYNEQFF

V gene: TRBV4-2
D gene: TRBD1
J gene: TRBJ2-7
CDR3 DNA: TGTGCCAGCAGCCAACCCTCCGGGACAGGGGGCTACGAGCAGTACTTC
CDR3 protein: CASSQPSGTGGYEQYF

V gene: TRBV9
D gene: TRBD2
J gene: TRBJ2-1
CDR3 DNA: TGTGCCAGCAGCGTATTCTCCTCTAGCGGGATAGGGGGGGATGAGCAGTTCTTC
CDR3 protein: CASSVFSSSGIGGDEQFF

V gene: TRBV9
D gene: TRBD2
J gene: TRBJ2-5
CDR3 DNA: TGTGCCAGCAGCGTAGGCGGGAGAGGAGGGGACCAAGAGACCCAGTACTTC
CDR3 protein: CASSVGGRGGDQETQYF

V gene: TRBV6-5
D gene: NA
J gene: TRBJ2-1
CDR3 DNA: TGTGCCAGCAGTTACGGGCAGGGGGGCTACAATGAGCAGTTCTTC
CDR3 protein: CASSYGQGGYNEQFF

V gene: TRBV7-2
D gene: TRBD2
J gene: TRBJ2-3
CDR3 DNA: TGTGCCAGCAGCCCGGGTAACGGGAGGGCCATAGATACGCAGTATTTT
CDR3 protein: CASSPGNGRAIDTQYF

V gene: TRBV19
D gene: NA
J gene: TRBJ2-7
CDR3 DNA: TGTGCCAGTAGTATTGATACAGGAGCCTACGAGCAGTACTTC
CDR3 protein: CASSIDTGAYEQYF

V gene: TRBV6-1
D gene: NA
J gene: TRBJ1-5
CDR3 DNA: TGTGCCAGCAGTGCAGGACAGCACAATCAGCCCCAGCATTTT
CDR3 protein: CASSAGQHNQPQHF

V gene: TRBV6-5
D gene: NA
J gene: TRBJ1-5
CDR3 DNA: TGTGCCAGCAGACATCTTCGGGGGGCCCAGCATTTT
CDR3 protein: CASRHLRGAQHF

V gene: TRBV5-1
D gene: NA
J gene: TRBJ2-7
CDR3 DNA: TGCGCCAGCACCCTTTTAGCGGACTTCTCCTACGAGCAGTACTTC
CDR3 protein: CASTLLADFSYEQYF

V gene: TRBV19
D gene: TRBD1
J gene: TRBJ2-3
CDR3 DNA: TGTGCCAGTAGCCGCCGGGACAGGGGAGGTCAGGATACGCAGTATTTT
CDR3 protein: CASSRRDRGGQDTQYF

V gene: TRBV19
D gene: TRBD1
J gene: TRBJ2-7
CDR3 DNA: TGTGCCAGTAGGGAACCGGGACAGGGCTTCTACGAGCAGTACTTC
CDR3 protein: CASREPGQGFYEQYF

V gene: TRBV5-8
D gene: NA
J gene: TRBJ1-5
CDR3 DNA: TGTGCCAGCAGCTTGCTGCGGGGGGCAGCTCAGCCCCAGCATTTT
CDR3 protein: CASSLLRGAAQPQHF

V gene: TRBV27
D gene: TRBD1
J gene: TRBJ2-3
CDR3 DNA: TGTGCCAGCAGTCCCCCCTCACCCCGACAGGGTCATGCAGATACGCAGTATTTT
CDR3 protein: CASSPPSPRQGHADTQYF

V gene: TRBV19
D gene: NA
J gene: TRBJ2-2
CDR3 DNA: TGTGCCAGTAGTCAGGGGTTCGGCACCGGGGAGCTGTTTTTT
CDR3 protein: CASSQGFGTGELFF

V gene: TRBV5-1
D gene: TRBD1
J gene: TRBJ1-4
CDR3 DNA: TGCGCCAGCAGCTTGTCGGCAGGGGGGTATGAAAAACTGTTTTTT
CDR3 protein: CASSLSAGGYEKLFF

V gene: TRBV11-3
D gene: NA
J gene: TRBJ2-3
CDR3 DNA: TGTGCCAGCAGCATCGGAGCCACAGATACGCAGTATTTT
CDR3 protein: CASSIGATDTQYF

V gene: TRBV7-9
D gene: TRBD1
J gene: TRBJ1-2
CDR3 DNA: TGTGCCAGCAGCTTCGTCCAGGGGGGCTATGGCTACACCTTC
CDR3 protein: CASSFVQGGYGYTF

V gene: TRBV9
D gene: TRBD2
J gene: TRBJ2-1
CDR3 DNA: TGTGCCAGCAGCGCGCCGGGACTAGTCCATGAGCAGTTCTTC
CDR3 protein: CASSAPGLVHEQFF

V gene: TRBV27
D gene: TRBD1
J gene: TRBJ1-4
CDR3 DNA: TGTGCCAGCAGTTTCTACAGGGGCGGGACTAATGAAAAACTGTTTTTT
CDR3 protein: CASSFYRGGTNEKLFF

V gene: TRBV10-1
D gene: TRBD1
J gene: TRBJ2-3
CDR3 DNA: TGCGCCAGCAGCTTGACAGGGGCCAGCACAGATACGCAGTATTTT
CDR3 protein: CASSLTGASTDTQYF

V gene: TRBV11-3
D gene: TRBD2
J gene: TRBJ2-1
CDR3 DNA: TGTGCCAGCAGCAGAATTTCGACTAGCGGGAGTGCTGAGCAGTTCTTC
CDR3 protein: CASSRISTSGSAEQFF

V gene: TRBV12-5
D gene: NA
J gene: TRBJ1-5
CDR3 DNA: TGTGCTAGTGGTTTCACTCAAATAAATCAGCCCCAGCATTTT
CDR3 protein: CASGFTQINQPQHF

V gene: TRBV10-3
D gene: TRBD1
J gene: TRBJ1-5
CDR3 DNA: TGTGCCATCAGTGATATGGACAGGGGACGGCAGCCCCAGCATTTT
CDR3 protein: CAISDMDRGRQPQHF

V gene: TRBV5-4
D gene: NA
J gene: TRBJ1-1
CDR3 DNA: TGTGCCAGCAGCCCATCGGGGAACACTGAAGCTTTCTTT
CDR3 protein: CASSPSGNTEAFF

V gene: TRBV2
D gene: NA
J gene: TRBJ1-1
CDR3 DNA: TGTGCCAGCAGTGAAAGGAGGAACCTGAACACTGAAGCTTTCTTT
CDR3 protein: CASSERRNLNTEAFF

V gene: TRBV28
D gene: NA
J gene: TRBJ1-1
CDR3 DNA: TGTGCCAGCAGTTTGCCAGGGTGGCTGAACACTGAAGCTTTCTTT
CDR3 protein: CASSLPGWLNTEAFF

V gene: TRBV2
D gene: TRBD2
J gene: TRBJ2-3
CDR3 DNA: TGTGCCAGCAGTGGAACCATAGCGGGAGGGCCGACGCAGTATTTT
CDR3 protein: CASSGTIAGGPTQYF

V gene: TRBV19
D gene: TRBD1
J gene: TRBJ2-7
CDR3 DNA: TGTGCCAGTAGTATCCCGACAGGGGGGGGATCCTACGAGCAGTACTTC
CDR3 protein: CASSIPTGGGSYEQYF

V gene: TRBV4-2
D gene: NA
J gene: TRBJ2-1
CDR3 DNA: TGTGCCAGCAGCCAAGAGACTCCTAGCTCCTACAATGAGCAGTTCTTC
CDR3 protein: CASSQETPSSYNEQFF

V gene: TRBV18
D gene: TRBD1
J gene: TRBJ2-2
CDR3 DNA: TGTGCCAGCTCCCGGACCCAGGGGGCGAGCACCGGGGAGCTGTTTTTT
CDR3 protein: CASSRTQGASTGELFF

V gene: TRBV30
D gene: TRBD2
J gene: TRBJ2-3
CDR3 DNA: TGTGCCTGGAAAACTAGCGGGGGCACAGATACGCAGTATTTT
CDR3 protein: CAWKTSGGTDTQYF

V gene: TRBV30
D gene: NA
J gene: TRBJ2-5
CDR3 DNA: TGTGCCTGGAGTACAGGGACCACAGGGTGGGAGACCCAGTACTTC
CDR3 protein: CAWSTGTTGWETQYF

V gene: TRBV30
D gene: NA
J gene: TRBJ1-2
CDR3 DNA: TGTGCCTGGACTATTGGGGCAGGCGAAAACTATGGCTACACCTTC
CDR3 protein: CAWTIGAGENYGYTF

V gene: TRBV28
D gene: TRBD1
J gene: TRBJ1-4
CDR3 DNA: TGTGCCAGCAGTGGGGCCGGGACAGCAAATGAAAAACTGTTTTTT
CDR3 protein: CASSGAGTANEKLFF

V gene: TRBV11-3
D gene: NA
J gene: TRBJ2-3
CDR3 DNA: TGTGCCAGCAGCTTTCCGAGGTCCCATCAAACAGATACGCAGTATTTT
CDR3 protein: CASSFPRSHQTDTQYF

V gene: TRBV9
D gene: TRBD1
J gene: TRBJ1-4
CDR3 DNA: TGTGCCAGCGGAGCCGGGACAGGGGCTTCTCATAATGAAAAACTGTTTTTT
CDR3 protein: CASGAGTGASHNEKLFF

V gene: TRBV18
D gene: TRBD1
J gene: TRBJ2-5
CDR3 DNA: TGTGCCAGCTCCCTCACTCCGGGACAGAGCCAAGAGACCCAGTACTTC
CDR3 protein: CASSLTPGQSQETQYF